A selection of T cell receptor beta chains follows, all from one sample in a study of T cells in Graves' hyperthyroidism and ophthalmopathy. A single record per CDR3 protein comes from TCRdb applying MiXCR to the multiplex PCR reads. Of about half a million distinct CDR3 sequences in the sample, about 16% are singletons; the top ten hold about 29%. The sequenced material came from blood. These receptors were collected from a woman aged 30 to 39 with Graves' ophthalmopathy. Both conserved end residues are part of each CDR3. The order of the fields is D gene, J gene, clone size, V gene, CDR3 DNA, CDR3 protein. The D gene is left open where the match is weak. Not every row has a clone size; where given, it reads once, few, many or a size class.

d_gene: TRBD1
j_gene: TRBJ1-6
abundance: many
v_gene: TRBV27
CDR3nt: TGTGCAAGCACACAGGGGGCTAAACTCTCGCCCCTCCACTTT
CDR3aa: CASTQGAKLSPLHF

d_gene: NA
j_gene: TRBJ1-6
abundance: few
v_gene: TRBV15
CDR3nt: TGTGCCACCAGCAGAATCCGGGAGATTGATTCACCCCTCCACTTT
CDR3aa: CATSRIREIDSPLHF

d_gene: NA
j_gene: TRBJ2-7
abundance: many
v_gene: TRBV30
CDR3nt: TGTGCCTGGAGTGTGAAGCCCTACGAGCAGTACTTC
CDR3aa: CAWSVKPYEQYF

d_gene: NA
j_gene: TRBJ2-2
abundance: many
v_gene: TRBV11-2
CDR3nt: TGTGCCAGCAGCTTAGTCGGGGCGAACACCGGGGAGCTGTTTTTT
CDR3aa: CASSLVGANTGELFF

d_gene: TRBD2
j_gene: TRBJ2-7
abundance: NA
v_gene: TRBV25-1
CDR3nt: TGTGCCAGCAGTGTAACCGGGACTAGCGGTGGCTACGAGCAGTACTTC
CDR3aa: CASSVTGTSGGYEQYF

d_gene: NA
j_gene: TRBJ2-3
abundance: NA
v_gene: TRBV29-1
CDR3nt: TGCAGCGGGAGGGACAGCACAGATACGCAGTATTTT
CDR3aa: CSGRDSTDTQYF

d_gene: NA
j_gene: TRBJ2-7
abundance: many
v_gene: TRBV7-8
CDR3nt: TGTGCCAGCAGCTTATTCAGCGGTCCGACCTACGAGCAGTACTTC
CDR3aa: CASSLFSGPTYEQYF

d_gene: TRBD2
j_gene: TRBJ2-1
abundance: NA
v_gene: TRBV6-2/TRBV6-3
CDR3nt: TGTGCCAGCAGTACCCTCGCGGGAGGGCTGAGCAATGAGCAGTTCTTC
CDR3aa: CASSTLAGGLSNEQFF

d_gene: NA
j_gene: TRBJ2-6
abundance: few
v_gene: TRBV5-4
CDR3nt: TGTGCCAGCAGCGAACACAGCCCTTCTGGGGCCAACGTCCTGACTTTC
CDR3aa: CASSEHSPSGANVLTF

d_gene: TRBD2
j_gene: TRBJ2-7
abundance: NA
v_gene: TRBV6-1
CDR3nt: TGTGCCAGCAGCCTTAGCGGGAACCTTCGCGAGCAGTACTTC
CDR3aa: CASSLSGNLREQYF

d_gene: NA
j_gene: TRBJ1-5
abundance: NA
v_gene: TRBV12-3/TRBV12-4
CDR3nt: TGTGCCAGCTTACGGGGTTCGAGCAATCAGCCCCAGCATTTT
CDR3aa: CASLRGSSNQPQHF

d_gene: TRBD1
j_gene: TRBJ1-1
abundance: many
v_gene: TRBV4-1
CDR3nt: TGCGCCAGCAGCGTAAATTTTGGGACAGGGGACACTGAAGCTTTCTTT
CDR3aa: CASSVNFGTGDTEAFF

d_gene: NA
j_gene: TRBJ2-4
abundance: few
v_gene: TRBV6-2/TRBV6-3
CDR3nt: TGTGCCAGCAGTTATCCCCCCGGTGGCTTATCGAACATTCAGTACTTC
CDR3aa: CASSYPPGGLSNIQYF

d_gene: NA
j_gene: TRBJ1-5
abundance: few
v_gene: TRBV5-8
CDR3nt: TGTGCCAGCAGCCGGGACGGTTATAGCAATCAGCCCCAGCATTTT
CDR3aa: CASSRDGYSNQPQHF

d_gene: TRBD1
j_gene: TRBJ2-1
abundance: NA
v_gene: TRBV18
CDR3nt: TGTGCCAGCTCACCACCCGGGACAGGGATAAATGAGCAGTTCTTC
CDR3aa: CASSPPGTGINEQFF

d_gene: TRBD2
j_gene: TRBJ2-3
abundance: many
v_gene: TRBV7-2
CDR3nt: TGTGCCAGCAGCTTAGGCGGGGGGAGAGATACGCAGTATTTT
CDR3aa: CASSLGGGRDTQYF

d_gene: TRBD2
j_gene: TRBJ2-3
abundance: many
v_gene: TRBV6-1
CDR3nt: TGTGCCAGCAGCGACACTAGCGGACACCCGACAGATACGCAGTATTTT
CDR3aa: CASSDTSGHPTDTQYF

d_gene: NA
j_gene: TRBJ1-1
abundance: NA
v_gene: TRBV28
CDR3nt: TGTGCCAGCACAACGAACACTGAAGCTTTCTTT
CDR3aa: CASTTNTEAFF

d_gene: NA
j_gene: TRBJ2-3
abundance: many
v_gene: TRBV11-2
CDR3nt: TGTGCCAGCAGCCCTGGCGCAACCACAACAGATACGCAGTATTTT
CDR3aa: CASSPGATTTDTQYF

d_gene: NA
j_gene: TRBJ1-1
abundance: NA
v_gene: TRBV20-1
CDR3nt: TGCAGTGCTAGTGCAGGAATGAACACTGAAGCTTTCTTT
CDR3aa: CSASAGMNTEAFF

d_gene: NA
j_gene: TRBJ2-1
abundance: many
v_gene: TRBV27
CDR3nt: TGTGCCAGCAGTTCCCTTGACACGTACAATGAGCAGTTCTTC
CDR3aa: CASSSLDTYNEQFF

d_gene: TRBD2
j_gene: TRBJ2-1
abundance: few
v_gene: TRBV7-9
CDR3nt: TGTGCCAGCAGCCGCCGGGGACTAGTGGAAGTCAATGAGCAGTTCTTC
CDR3aa: CASSRRGLVEVNEQFF

d_gene: NA
j_gene: TRBJ1-2
abundance: NA
v_gene: TRBV6-1
CDR3nt: TGTGCCAGCAGCAGGGTCGGCTATGGCTACACCTTC
CDR3aa: CASSRVGYGYTF

d_gene: TRBD1
j_gene: TRBJ2-1
abundance: NA
v_gene: TRBV7-2
CDR3nt: TGTGCCGGCAGCGCTACAGGGGGCTCCTACAATGAGCAGTTCTTC
CDR3aa: CAGSATGGSYNEQFF

d_gene: TRBD1
j_gene: TRBJ2-7
abundance: few
v_gene: TRBV20-1
CDR3nt: TGCAGTGCCCAGGGACAGGGGGGACGGGGGCAGTACTTC
CDR3aa: CSAQGQGGRGQYF

d_gene: NA
j_gene: TRBJ1-2
abundance: once
v_gene: TRBV2
CDR3nt: TGTGCCAGCACCGAATACCAGGGGAACTATGGCTACACCTTC
CDR3aa: CASTEYQGNYGYTF

d_gene: TRBD2
j_gene: TRBJ2-2
abundance: NA
v_gene: TRBV4-3
CDR3nt: TGCGCCAGCAGCCTAGGGACGGGGGGTAGCGGGAACACCGGGGAGCTGTTTTTT
CDR3aa: CASSLGTGGSGNTGELFF

d_gene: TRBD2
j_gene: TRBJ2-1
abundance: many
v_gene: TRBV3-1
CDR3nt: TGTGCCAGCAGCCCAATAGCGGGAGATTACAATGATGAGCAGTTCTTC
CDR3aa: CASSPIAGDYNDEQFF

d_gene: TRBD2
j_gene: TRBJ2-3
abundance: many
v_gene: TRBV28
CDR3nt: TGTGCCAGCGCCGGACTAGCCGTCGTATTTGGGGATACGCAGTATTTT
CDR3aa: CASAGLAVVFGDTQYF

d_gene: NA
j_gene: TRBJ2-3
abundance: many
v_gene: TRBV12-3/TRBV12-4
CDR3nt: TGTGCCAGCAGCGTGACTATTACAGATACGCAGTATTTT
CDR3aa: CASSVTITDTQYF

d_gene: TRBD2
j_gene: TRBJ2-1
abundance: many
v_gene: TRBV10-3
CDR3nt: TGTGCCATACTAGCGGGAGGGCCCAATGAGCAGTTCTTC
CDR3aa: CAILAGGPNEQFF

d_gene: NA
j_gene: TRBJ2-7
abundance: NA
v_gene: TRBV20-1
CDR3nt: TGCAGTGCTAGAAATCCGGACCGTGCTGCCTCCAACGAGCAGTACTTC
CDR3aa: CSARNPDRAASNEQYF

d_gene: NA
j_gene: TRBJ2-2
abundance: few
v_gene: TRBV6-1
CDR3nt: TGTGCCAGCAGTTCCCTACAAGTTACCGGGGAGCTGTTTTTT
CDR3aa: CASSSLQVTGELFF

d_gene: NA
j_gene: TRBJ1-1
abundance: few
v_gene: TRBV15
CDR3nt: TGTGCCACCAGCAGAAATACGGAGCCATTCACTGAAGCTTTCTTT
CDR3aa: CATSRNTEPFTEAFF

d_gene: NA
j_gene: TRBJ2-1
abundance: many
v_gene: TRBV28
CDR3nt: TGTGCCAGCAGTTTGCTCATGCTAGCGTTCAGCTCCTACAATGAGCAGTTCTTC
CDR3aa: CASSLLMLAFSSYNEQFF

d_gene: NA
j_gene: TRBJ2-7
abundance: NA
v_gene: TRBV11-3
CDR3nt: TGTGCCAGCAGCTTAGGGGGACCCCAGCCCCTCGAGCAGTACTTC
CDR3aa: CASSLGGPQPLEQYF

d_gene: NA
j_gene: TRBJ2-5
abundance: NA
v_gene: TRBV25-1
CDR3nt: TGTGCCAGCAGTGAATCTGGGGGCCCTGAGACCCAGTACTTC
CDR3aa: CASSESGGPETQYF

d_gene: NA
j_gene: TRBJ2-2
abundance: few
v_gene: TRBV28
CDR3nt: TGTGCCACCTTATATGGGGCGGCCGGGGAGCTGTTTTTT
CDR3aa: CATLYGAAGELFF

d_gene: NA
j_gene: TRBJ1-1
abundance: many
v_gene: TRBV29-1
CDR3nt: TGCAGCGTTGAAGCCTCGGTGAACACTGAAGCTTTCTTT
CDR3aa: CSVEASVNTEAFF

d_gene: NA
j_gene: TRBJ2-5
abundance: NA
v_gene: TRBV20-1
CDR3nt: TGCAGTCTCCCCCTCCCGGAGACCCAGTACTTC
CDR3aa: CSLPLPETQYF

d_gene: NA
j_gene: TRBJ2-2
abundance: many
v_gene: TRBV7-2
CDR3nt: TGTGCCAGCAGCCACCGGGACCTCCCTAACGGGGAGCTGTTTTTT
CDR3aa: CASSHRDLPNGELFF

d_gene: NA
j_gene: TRBJ2-3
abundance: many
v_gene: TRBV6-1
CDR3nt: TGTGCCAGCAGTTCAGCCTCCGCTAGCACAGATACGCAGTATTTT
CDR3aa: CASSSASASTDTQYF

d_gene: NA
j_gene: TRBJ2-1
abundance: many
v_gene: TRBV7-2
CDR3nt: TGTGCCAGCAGCTCAGTGGTTGGTGAGCAGTTCTTC
CDR3aa: CASSSVVGEQFF

d_gene: NA
j_gene: TRBJ2-2
abundance: NA
v_gene: TRBV5-4
CDR3nt: TGTGCCAGCAGCTTGATGGGTTGGTTGGGGCCTAACACCGGGGAGCTGTGTTTT
CDR3aa: CASSLMGWLGPNTGELCF

d_gene: NA
j_gene: TRBJ2-7
abundance: many
v_gene: TRBV20-1
CDR3nt: TGCAGTGCTAGAGATATCAAGGTGGGGAATTACTACGAGCAGTACTTC
CDR3aa: CSARDIKVGNYYEQYF

d_gene: NA
j_gene: TRBJ1-1
abundance: many
v_gene: TRBV18
CDR3nt: TGTGCCAGCTCACCATTAGGTAGGGAAGACACTGAAGCTTTCTTT
CDR3aa: CASSPLGREDTEAFF

d_gene: TRBD2
j_gene: TRBJ2-5
abundance: few
v_gene: TRBV5-8
CDR3nt: TGTGCCAGCAGCGGGGGACTAGCGGGTGGCGAGACCCAGTACTTC
CDR3aa: CASSGGLAGGETQYF

d_gene: NA
j_gene: TRBJ2-2
abundance: few
v_gene: TRBV15
CDR3nt: TGTGCCACCAGCCTAGGGGACGGCACCGGGGAGCTGTTTTTT
CDR3aa: CATSLGDGTGELFF

d_gene: NA
j_gene: TRBJ2-3
abundance: many
v_gene: TRBV7-8
CDR3nt: TGTGCCAGCAGCGAGGGACACTCCATACACAGTGATACGCAGTATTTT
CDR3aa: CASSEGHSIHSDTQYF

d_gene: NA
j_gene: TRBJ2-1
abundance: many
v_gene: TRBV3-1
CDR3nt: TGTGCCAGCAGCCAAGATCTAAGGGCCTACAATGAGCAGTTCTTC
CDR3aa: CASSQDLRAYNEQFF

d_gene: NA
j_gene: TRBJ1-5
abundance: NA
v_gene: TRBV20-1
CDR3nt: TGCAGTGCTACCAAAGAGGGCAGGGCGGGTCAGCCCCAGCATTTT
CDR3aa: CSATKEGRAGQPQHF

d_gene: TRBD2
j_gene: TRBJ2-1
abundance: many
v_gene: TRBV18
CDR3nt: TGTGCCAGCTCACAGCGGGAGGGCCGGAGCTCCTACAATGAGCAGTTCTTC
CDR3aa: CASSQREGRSSYNEQFF

d_gene: TRBD1
j_gene: TRBJ1-1
abundance: many
v_gene: TRBV10-3
CDR3nt: TGTGCCATCAGTGAGTCTTTACAGGGGACCGAAGCTTTCTTT
CDR3aa: CAISESLQGTEAFF